These 16 T cell receptor beta chains originate from one sample sequenced in a study of blood T cell repertoires in COVID-19. The protocol was immunoSEQ multiplex PCR, while the TCRdb copy is restricted to in-frame clones and leaves out a portion. The table lists about 140,000 clones, 80% to 85% of them singletons. Sequencing was done on a sample of peripheral blood. All receptors come from a human donor in a cohort sampled during active COVID-19.

Comment on this clone: The sample carries other DNA sequences with the same CDR3. This rearrangement joins TRBV9 to TRBJ2-1; a weak D match, TRBD1 (7 bases). This CDR3 region has 15 residues. Trimming pared 0 bases from V and 4 bases from J, leaving 11 bases between. Germline CDR1 and CDR2: SGDLS and YYNGEE. For the CDR3, the DNA is TGTGCCAGCAGCGTAGTGGCAGGGGGGTACAATGAGCAGTTCTTC. It encodes CASSVVAGGYNEQFF.

The J gene is TRBJ2-2, the V gene TRBV14; TRBD2 is a possible D gene (5 bases). In germline, CDR1 is SGHDN, CDR2 FVKESK. Trimming removed 0 bases from V and 3 bases from J, with 11 bases in between. The CDR3 spans 16 residues. CDR3 nucleotide sequence: TGTGCCAGCAGCCAAGATCTGGGGAGACACACCGGGGAGCTGTTTTTT. Protein sequence: CASSQDLGRHTGELFF.

This clone has a single count. The chain is built from TRBV18 and TRBJ1-3; possible D gene TRBD1, 5 bases. CDR3 length equals 16 residues. Germline CDR1 and CDR2: KGHSH and LQKENI. Between the trimmed V and J ends, which lost 3 bases and 4 bases, there was a span of 16 bases. CDR3 DNA: TGTGCCAGCTCACCTATTACAGGAAGAGAAGGAAACACCATATATTTT. This sequence encodes CASSPITGREGNTIYF.

The chain links TRBV13 to TRBJ2-7; TRBD1 aligns across 9 bases. The V segment lost 3 bases and the J segment 1 base; nucleotides outside the gene matches: 1. Germline V lookup: CDR1 PRHDT, CDR2 FYEKMQ (reference sequence). CDR3 length: 14 amino acids. The CDR3 nucleotides read TGTGCCAGCAGCTTCGGGACAGGGTCCTACGAGCAGTACTTC. It encodes CASSFGTGSYEQYF.

The chain uses TRBV6-2 or TRBV6-3 and TRBJ2-2; 16 positions agree with TRBD2. In germline, CDR1 is MNHEY, CDR2 SVGEGT. The CDR3 runs to 19 residues. V was pared by 4 bases and J by 2 bases, with 7 bases of the junction left unmatched. The CDR3 DNA reads TGTGCCAGCAGTTCCGGGACTAGCGGGAGGGCCAGAAACACCGGGGAGCTGTTTTTT. As protein: CASSSGTSGRARNTGELFF.

The V and J genes are TRBV13 and TRBJ2-7, with 7 bases identical to TRBD1. Germline V gives CDR1 PRHDT, CDR2 FYEKMQ (reference sequence). The CDR3 is 14 amino acids. With 5 bases clipped from V and 3 bases from J, the junction kept 7 bases outside the gene matches. Here the CDR3 DNA reads TGTGCCAGCAGCAAACAGGGGACGGGCTACGAGCAGTACTTC. This gives the protein CASSKQGTGYEQYF.

This clone has a single count. CDR3 amino acids: CASSYGKTGGYQPQHF. Written as DNA, the CDR3 is TGTGCCAGCAGTTATGGGAAGACAGGGGGGTATCAGCCCCAGCATTTT. The chain uses TRBV6-2 or TRBV6-3 and TRBJ1-5, with 9 nucleotides matching TRBD1. In germline, CDR1 is MNHEY, CDR2 SVGEGT. The length of the CDR3 is 16 residues. With V trimmed by 3 bases and J by 5 bases, 8 bases remained unmatched.

This chain joins TRBV6-4 and TRBJ2-1, with D unresolved. CDR1 is MRHNA, CDR2 SNTAGT, per germline. This CDR3 has 13 residues. Trimming took off 4 bases at V and 14 bases at J, with 18 bases between the two ends. The CDR3: CASSAAAYTFKFF. Here the CDR3 DNA reads TGTGCCAGCAGTGCCGCCGCCTATACCTTTAAGTTCTTC.

The CDR3 DNA is TGTGCCAGCAGCAAAGGAGGGTCTTCCTACGAGCAGTACTTC. It yields the protein CASSKGGSSYEQYF. V usage is TRBV7-2 and J usage is TRBJ2-7; tentative D call: TRBD2 (6 bases). Trimming cost V 5 bases and J 1 base, with 12 bases left between them. The CDR3 sequence is 14 residues long. CDR1 is SGHTA, CDR2 FQGNSA, per germline.

The chain employs TRBV27 and TRBJ2-7, with 7 bases lining up with TRBD1. V was clipped by 5 bases and J by 6 bases; unmatched bases: 10. Germline V gene sequence: CDR1 MNHEY, CDR2 SMNVEV (reference sequence). This CDR3 has 14 amino acids. The DNA of the CDR3 is TGTGCCAGCAGTGCTCTATCCCACAGGGGCGAGCAGTACTTC. Its translation: CASSALSHRGEQYF.

This sequence joins TRBV15 and TRBJ2-2, with TRBD2 matching 8 bases. With 1 base clipped from V and 6 bases from J, the junction kept 10 bases outside the gene matches. Germline V CDR1 and CDR2: LNHNV, YYDKDF (reference sequence). CDR3 length equals 17 residues. This CDR3 reads CATSRGSSGLGPGELFF. In nucleotides, the CDR3 is TGTGCCACCAGCAGAGGGTCTAGCGGGCTTGGGCCCGGGGAGCTGTTTTTT.

The chain carries TRBV28 and TRBJ2-1; 8 bases align to TRBD2. The CDR3 is 15 amino acids. The J segment lost 2 bases and the V segment lost 2 bases, leaving 2 bases of the junction unmatched. Germline CDR1 and CDR2: MDHEN and SYDVKM. CDR3 sequence (DNA): TGTGCCAGCAGTTTACTACTAGCGGCCTACAATGAGCAGTTCTTC. This gives the protein CASSLLLAAYNEQFF.

This chain uses TRBV20-1 with TRBJ2-1; D remains ambiguous. Germline-derived CDR1 and CDR2 are DFQATT and SNEGSKA (reference sequence). V lost 4 bases and J 4 bases, leaving 5 bases between the germline ends. The CDR3 contains 11 residues. The CDR3 coding sequence is TGCAGTGCTACTCAGTACAATGAGCAGTTCTTC. Translation: CSATQYNEQFF.

The chain links TRBV6-6 to TRBJ1-1; D not resolved. Between the trimmed V and J ends, which lost 6 bases and 1 base, there was a span of 9 bases. From germline, CDR1 is MNHNY and CDR2 SVGAGI (reference sequence). This CDR3 has 13 residues. The CDR3: CASRRPGNTEAFF. Written as DNA, the CDR3 is TGTGCCAGCAGGCGACCAGGGAACACTGAAGCTTTCTTT.

This clone was picked up a small number of times. The CDR3 DNA is TGTGCCAGCAGTATGGCGGGGATGAACACTGAAGCTTTCTTT. It yields the protein CASSMAGMNTEAFF. This rearrangement joins TRBV14 to TRBJ1-1; unclear D gene. The CDR3 has 14 amino acids. Germline lookup yields CDR1 SGHDN and CDR2 FVKESK. V shed 6 bases and J shed 0 bases, with 11 bases lying between them. Together with reference TRBV14 and TRBJ1-1, the CDR3 gives the full variable domain: EAGVTQFPSHSVIEKGQTVTLRCDPISGHDNLYWYRRVMGKEIKFLLHFVKESKQDESGMPNNRFLAERTGGTYSTLKVQPAELEDSGVYFCASSMAGMNTEAFFGQGTRLTVV.

This chain joins TRBV3-1 (or the pseudogene TRBV3-2) and TRBJ2-7; D is possibly TRBD2 (6 bases). Germline CDR1 and CDR2: LGHDT and YNNKEL (reference sequence). The V and J ends lost 4 bases and 2 bases respectively, with 15 bases between them. The CDR3 extends over 15 amino acids. The DNA of the CDR3 is TGTGCCAGCAGCCCCCCCGGCGGGGTCACCTACGAGCAGTACTTC. This sequence encodes CASSPPGGVTYEQYF.